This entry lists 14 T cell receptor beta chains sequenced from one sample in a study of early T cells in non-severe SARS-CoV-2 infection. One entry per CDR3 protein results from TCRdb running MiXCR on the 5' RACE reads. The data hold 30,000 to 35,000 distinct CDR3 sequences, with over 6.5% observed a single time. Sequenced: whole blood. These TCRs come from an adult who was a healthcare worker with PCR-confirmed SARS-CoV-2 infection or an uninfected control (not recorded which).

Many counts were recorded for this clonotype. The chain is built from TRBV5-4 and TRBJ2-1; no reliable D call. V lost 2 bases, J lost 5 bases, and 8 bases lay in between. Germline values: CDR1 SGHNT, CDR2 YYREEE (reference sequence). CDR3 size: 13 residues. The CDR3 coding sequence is TGTGCCAGCAGCTTTTCCGTCAACAATGAGCAGTTCTTC. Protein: CASSFSVNNEQFF.

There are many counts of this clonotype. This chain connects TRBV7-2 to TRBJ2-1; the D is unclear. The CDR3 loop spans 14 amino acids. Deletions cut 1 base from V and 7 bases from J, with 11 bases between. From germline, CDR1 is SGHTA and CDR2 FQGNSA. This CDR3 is CASSLGFMGNEQFF. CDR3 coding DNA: TGTGCCAGCAGCTTAGGCTTCATGGGGAATGAGCAGTTCTTC.

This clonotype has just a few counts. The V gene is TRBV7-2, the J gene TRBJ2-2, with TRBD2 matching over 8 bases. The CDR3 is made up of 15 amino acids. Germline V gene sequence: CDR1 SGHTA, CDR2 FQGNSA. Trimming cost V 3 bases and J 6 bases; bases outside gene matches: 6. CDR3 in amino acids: CASSLSGSRAGELFF. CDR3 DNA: TGTGCCAGCAGCTTGAGCGGGAGTAGGGCCGGGGAGCTGTTTTTT. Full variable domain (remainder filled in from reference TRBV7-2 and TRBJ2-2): GAGVSQSPSNKVTEKGKDVELRCDPISGHTALYWYRQSLGQGLEFLIYFQGNSAPDKSGLPSDRFSAERTGGSVSTLTIQRTQQEDSAVYLCASSLSGSRAGELFFGEGSRLTVL.

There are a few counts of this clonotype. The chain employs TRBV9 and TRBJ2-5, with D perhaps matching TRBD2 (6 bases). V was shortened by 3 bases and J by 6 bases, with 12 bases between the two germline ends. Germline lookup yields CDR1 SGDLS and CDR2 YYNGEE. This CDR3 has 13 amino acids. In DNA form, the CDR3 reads TGTGCCAGCAGCGAGGACTATAGGCAGACCCAGTACTTC. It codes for CASSEDYRQTQYF.

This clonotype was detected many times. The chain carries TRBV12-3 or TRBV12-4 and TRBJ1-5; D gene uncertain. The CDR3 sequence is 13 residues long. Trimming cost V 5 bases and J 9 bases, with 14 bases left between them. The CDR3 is CASSPTSPGPQHF. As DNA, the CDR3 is TGTGCCAGCAGTCCGACCTCTCCTGGGCCCCAGCATTTT.

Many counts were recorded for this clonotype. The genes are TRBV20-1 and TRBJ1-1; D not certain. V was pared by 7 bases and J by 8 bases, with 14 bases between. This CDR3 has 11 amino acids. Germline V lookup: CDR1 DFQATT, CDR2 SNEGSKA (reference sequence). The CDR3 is CSGVPTQEAFF. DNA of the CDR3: TGCAGTGGGGTTCCAACCCAAGAAGCTTTCTTT.

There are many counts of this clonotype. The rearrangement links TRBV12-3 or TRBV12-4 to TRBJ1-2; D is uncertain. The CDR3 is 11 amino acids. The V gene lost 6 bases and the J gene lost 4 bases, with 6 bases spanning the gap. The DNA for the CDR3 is TGTGCCAGCAGCTCTCTCTATGGCTACACCTTC. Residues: CASSSLYGYTF.

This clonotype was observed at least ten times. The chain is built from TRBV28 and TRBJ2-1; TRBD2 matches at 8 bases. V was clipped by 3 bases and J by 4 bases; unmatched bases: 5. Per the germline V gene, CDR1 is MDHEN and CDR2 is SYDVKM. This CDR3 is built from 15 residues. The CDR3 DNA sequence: TGTGCCAGCAGTTTTCTTAGCGGGGCTTACAATGAGCAGTTCTTC. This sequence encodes CASSFLSGAYNEQFF.

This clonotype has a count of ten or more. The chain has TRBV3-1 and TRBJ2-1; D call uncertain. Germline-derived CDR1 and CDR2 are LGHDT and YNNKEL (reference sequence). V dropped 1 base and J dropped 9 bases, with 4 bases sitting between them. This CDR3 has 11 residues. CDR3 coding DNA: TGTGCCAGCAGCCAAGTCGGTGAGCAGTTCTTC. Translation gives CASSQVGEQFF.

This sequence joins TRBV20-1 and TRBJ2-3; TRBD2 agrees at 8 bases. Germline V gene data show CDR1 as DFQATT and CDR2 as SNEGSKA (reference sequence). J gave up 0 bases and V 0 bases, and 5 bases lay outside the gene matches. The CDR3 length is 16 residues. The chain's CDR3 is CSARDLGLGSTDTQYF. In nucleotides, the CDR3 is TGCAGTGCTAGAGATTTGGGACTAGGAAGCACAGATACGCAGTATTTT.

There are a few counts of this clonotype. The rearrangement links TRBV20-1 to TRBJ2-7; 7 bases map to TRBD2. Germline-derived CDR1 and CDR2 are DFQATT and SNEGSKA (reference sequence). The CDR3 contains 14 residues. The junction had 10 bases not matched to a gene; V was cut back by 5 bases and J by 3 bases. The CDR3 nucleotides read TGCAGTGCTGGACCCGGGGCTAGCGGCTACGAGCAGTACTTC. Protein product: CSAGPGASGYEQYF.

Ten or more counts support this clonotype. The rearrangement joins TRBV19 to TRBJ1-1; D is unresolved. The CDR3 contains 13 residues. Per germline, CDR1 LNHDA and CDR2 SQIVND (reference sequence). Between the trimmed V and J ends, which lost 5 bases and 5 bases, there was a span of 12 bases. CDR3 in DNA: TGTGCCAGTAGTTTTACCGACCGGACTGAAGCTTTCTTT. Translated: CASSFTDRTEAFF.

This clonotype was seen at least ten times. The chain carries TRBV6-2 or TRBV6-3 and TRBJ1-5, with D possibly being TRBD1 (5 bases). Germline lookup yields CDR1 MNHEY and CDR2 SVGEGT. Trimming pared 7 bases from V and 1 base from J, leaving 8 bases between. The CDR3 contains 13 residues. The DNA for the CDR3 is TGTGCCAGCACCCGGGACAGCAATCAGCCCCAGCATTTT. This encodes CASTRDSNQPQHF.

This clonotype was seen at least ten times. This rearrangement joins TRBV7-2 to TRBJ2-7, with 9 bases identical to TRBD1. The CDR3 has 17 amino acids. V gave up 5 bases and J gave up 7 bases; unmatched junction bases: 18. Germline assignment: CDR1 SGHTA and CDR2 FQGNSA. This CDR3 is CASSQPRGGTGTGEQYF. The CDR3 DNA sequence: TGTGCCAGCAGCCAGCCTAGAGGGGGGACAGGGACGGGAGAGCAGTACTTC.